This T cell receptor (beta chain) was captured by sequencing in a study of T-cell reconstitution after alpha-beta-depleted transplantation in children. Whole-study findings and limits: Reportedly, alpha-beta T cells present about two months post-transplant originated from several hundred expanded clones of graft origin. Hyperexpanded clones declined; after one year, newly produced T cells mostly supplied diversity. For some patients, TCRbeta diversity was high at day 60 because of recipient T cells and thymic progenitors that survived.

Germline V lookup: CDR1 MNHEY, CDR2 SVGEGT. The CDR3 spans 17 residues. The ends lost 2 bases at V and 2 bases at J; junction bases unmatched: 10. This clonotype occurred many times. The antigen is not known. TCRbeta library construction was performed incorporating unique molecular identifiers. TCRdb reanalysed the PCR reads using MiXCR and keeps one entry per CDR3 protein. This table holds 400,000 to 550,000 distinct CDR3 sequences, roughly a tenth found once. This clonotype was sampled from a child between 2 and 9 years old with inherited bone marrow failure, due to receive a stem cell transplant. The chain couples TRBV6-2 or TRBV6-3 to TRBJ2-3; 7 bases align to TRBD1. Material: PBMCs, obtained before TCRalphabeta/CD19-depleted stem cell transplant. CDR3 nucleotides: TGTGCCAGCAGTTACGCGACAGGGTTGGGGTACACAGATACGCAGTATTTT. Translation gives CASSYATGLGYTDTQYF.